This T cell receptor (beta chain) emerged from a study of blood T cell repertoires in COVID-19. Turning to the study itself: Both acute and convalescent COVID-19 samples were obtained from the United States, Italy and Spain. From T cells, B-cell-depleted T cells, or PBMCs came the material, which was cDNA or gDNA.

The CDR3 runs to 15 residues. The germline V and J ends were trimmed by 2 bases and 2 bases, with 10 bases remaining between them. Germline CDR1 MGHDK, CDR2 SYGVNS. How the authors handled the data: Counts of nucleated cells, estimated from reference gene primer amplification, were obtained. Clones were read by immunoSEQ multiplex PCR, and TCRdb kept only the in-frame ones, dropping some. V, J and clone size are those of that table, while D and trimming were read from the DNA. The data show roughly 48,000 clones, about 90% seen once. V usage is TRBV25-1 and J usage is TRBJ1-3, with D possibly being TRBD1 (6 bases). The sequence was collected from a human donor in a cohort sampled during active COVID-19. The sample comprised peripheral blood. The CDR3 sequence is CASSEGGLAGNTIYF. The CDR3 nucleotides are TGTGCCAGCAGTGAAGGGGGCTTGGCTGGAAACACCATATATTTT. The full variable domain, completed using reference TRBV25-1 and TRBJ1-3, is EADIYQTPRYLVIGTGKKITLECSQTMGHDKMYWYQQDPGMELHLIHYSYGVNSTEKGDLSSESTVSRIRTEHFPLTLESARPSHTSQYLCASSEGGLAGNTIYFGEGSWLTVV.